A single sample gave rise to the 21 T cell receptor beta chains below, sequenced in a study of blood T cell repertoires in COVID-19. Clones were sequenced by immunoSEQ multiplex PCR, and TCRdb holds only the in-frame ones, with some missing. The top ten clones hold around 2% of a sample with 200,000 to 250,000 clones, roughly four fifths of them seen once. Sequenced input: peripheral blood. All receptors derive from a man aged 25 to 40 who had recovered from COVID-19.

The chain combines TRBV5-6 with TRBJ2-5, with D hard to call. Per germline, CDR1 SGHDT and CDR2 YYEEEE. This CDR3 contains 12 residues. V was trimmed by 0 bases and J by 10 bases, leaving 10 bases between them. The CDR3 DNA reads as TGTGCCAGCAGCTTGGGAGAGAGTGTCCAGTACTTC. It codes for CASSLGESVQYF.

This chain links TRBV10-3 with TRBJ1-2; TRBD1 agrees at 9 bases. CDR1 is ENHRY and CDR2 is SYGVKD in the germline V gene. Losses at the gene ends were 2 bases for V and 3 bases for J; bases not matched to a gene: 4. The CDR3 covers 15 residues. CDR3 in amino acids: CAISEGTGTYYGYTF. The CDR3 bases are TGTGCCATCAGTGAGGGGACAGGGACGTACTATGGCTACACCTTC.

This clone was observed a handful of times. V gene TRBV20-1 combines with J gene TRBJ1-1; no clear D gene. This CDR3 is built from 11 residues. Per germline, CDR1 DFQATT and CDR2 SNEGSKA (reference sequence). The CDR3 nucleotides read TGCAGCCTGAAGCGGGGCACTGAAGCTTTCTTT. This gives the protein CSLKRGTEAFF.

The sample holds a few counts of this clone. J is TRBJ2-1 and V is TRBV5-8, with 8 bases identical to TRBD1. Germline V gene data show CDR1 as SGHTS and CDR2 as YDEGEE. V lost 3 bases and J lost 6; bases outside the gene matches: 2. CDR3 length: 13 amino acids. The CDR3 protein is CASSWGTGNEQFF. The CDR3 nucleotides are TGTGCCAGCAGCTGGGGGACAGGCAATGAGCAGTTCTTC.

The chain couples TRBV6-4 to TRBJ1-1; D is undetermined. Trimming stripped 2 bases from V and 0 bases from J, with 16 bases between. Per the germline V gene, CDR1 is MRHNA and CDR2 is SNTAGT. The CDR3 is 17 residues long. For the CDR3, the DNA is TGTGCCAGCAGTGACGGTAGCGCAGCAAAAATGAACACTGAAGCTTTCTTT. It codes for CASSDGSAAKMNTEAFF.

This chain joins TRBV7-2 and TRBJ2-7, with 9 bases that match TRBD1. Germline assignment: CDR1 SGHTA and CDR2 FQGNSA. CDR3 length: 15 residues. V shed 5 bases and J 3 bases; nucleotides not matched to a gene: 8. The chain's CDR3 is CASSITGGRLYEQYV. CDR3 coding DNA: TGTGCCAGCAGCATAACAGGGGGCCGTCTCTACGAGCAGTACGTC.

The chain joins TRBV18 to TRBJ2-7, with TRBD2 as a possible D gene (5 bases). Trimming took off 3 bases at V and 2 bases at J, with 14 bases between the two ends. Germline CDR1 reads KGHSH; CDR2 reads LQKENI. CDR3 length equals 15 residues. The CDR3 is CASSPKTGSPYEQYF. CDR3 DNA: TGTGCCAGCTCACCTAAAACGGGATCTCCCTACGAGCAGTACTTC. Variable domain in full (rest from reference TRBV18 and TRBJ2-7): NAGVMQNPRHLVRRRGQEARLRCSPMKGHSHVYWYRQLPEEGLKFMVYLQKENIIDESGMPKERFSAEFPKEGPSILRIQQVVRGDSAAYFCASSPKTGSPYEQYFGPGTRLTVT.

The chain recombines TRBV2 with TRBJ1-2, with TRBD1 identical over 7 bases. Trimming took 5 bases from V and 4 from J; bases not matched to a gene: 7. Germline V CDR1 and CDR2: SNHLY, FYNNEI. The CDR3 covers 14 residues. The CDR3 nucleotides read TGTGCCAGCAGTATATTAGGGGGCGGCTATGGCTACACCTTC. It specifies CASSILGGGYGYTF.

V usage is TRBV18 and J usage is TRBJ2-7; tentatively, D is TRBD2 (5 bases). This CDR3 is built from 15 residues. The germline V and J ends were trimmed by 3 bases and 5 bases, with 17 bases remaining between them. The germline V gene encodes CDR1 KGHSH and CDR2 LQKENI. CDR3 in DNA: TGTGCCAGCTCACCGTCCAGGTCGGGGTCTAACGAGCAGTACGTC. Translated: CASSPSRSGSNEQYV.

This clone was detected only once. The rearrangement uses TRBV5-8 and TRBJ2-7; D remains unclear. The CDR3 extends over 12 amino acids. Germline V gene sequence: CDR1 SGHTS, CDR2 YDEGEE. V dropped 4 bases and J dropped 2 bases, with 7 bases sitting between them. In DNA, the CDR3 is TGTGCCAGCAGCCCCCTCGCCTACGAGCAGTACGTC. Its protein product is CASSPLAYEQYV.

The chain carries TRBV5-1 and TRBJ2-3; 10 positions agree with TRBD1. The CDR3 is made up of 15 amino acids. Germline assignment: CDR1 SGHRS and CDR2 YFSETQ. The V segment lost 4 bases and the J segment 4 bases; nucleotides outside the gene matches: 6. CDR3 sequence reads: CASSNRDRGSDTQYF. The CDR3 DNA follows: TGCGCCAGCAGCAACCGGGACAGGGGTTCAGATACGCAGTATTTT.

This clone has just a few counts. The chain joins TRBV3-1 (or the pseudogene TRBV3-2) to TRBJ1-5; D gene ambiguous. Germline CDR1 is LGHDT and CDR2 is YNNKEL (reference sequence). Trimming removed 0 bases from V and 3 bases from J, with 18 bases in between. The CDR3 has 18 residues. Here the CDR3 DNA reads TGTGCCAGCAGCCAAGACCGCATCAGAGGGCCGTTCAATCAGCCCCAGCATTTT. It yields the protein CASSQDRIRGPFNQPQHF.

V usage is TRBV5-1 and J usage is TRBJ1-2; possibly TRBD1 for D (6 bases). Germline CDR1 SGHRS, CDR2 YFSETQ. The CDR3 is 14 residues long. Trimming removed 4 bases from V and 0 bases from J, with 10 bases in between. The CDR3 here is CASSQDRPNYGYTF. As DNA, the CDR3 is TGCGCCAGCAGCCAGGACAGACCTAACTATGGCTACACCTTC. The full variable domain, rest sourced from reference TRBV5-1 and TRBJ1-2, is KAGVTQTPRYLIKTRGQQVTLSCSPISGHRSVSWYQQTPGQGLQFLFEYFSETQRNKGNFPGRFSGRQFSNSRSEMNVSTLELGDSALYLCASSQDRPNYGYTFGSGTRLTVV.

The chain is built from TRBV29-1 and TRBJ1-1; D is ambiguous. CDR3 length equals 11 residues. Deletions cut 4 bases from V and 2 bases from J, with 5 bases between. CDR1 is SQVTM, CDR2 ANQGSEA, per germline. CDR3 in DNA: TGCAGCGTTGCTGTCAACACTGAAGCTTTCTTT. As protein: CSVAVNTEAFF.

The chain joins TRBV7-9 to TRBJ1-2; D possibly corresponds to TRBD1 (5 bases). The CDR3 contains 16 residues. The germline CDR1 and CDR2 sequences are SEHNR and FQNEAQ (reference sequence). V dropped 8 bases and J dropped 2 bases, with 21 bases sitting between them. CDR3 bases: TGTGCCAGCCCCACAGTGGGGCCAGGGCCGAACTATGGCTACACCTTC. It yields the protein CASPTVGPGPNYGYTF. The variable domain in full, with the rest retrieved from reference TRBV7-9 and TRBJ1-2, is DTGVSQNPRHKITKRGQNVTFRCDPISEHNRLYWYRQTLGQGPEFLTYFQNEAQLEKSRLLSDRFSAERPKGSFSTLEIQRTEQGDSAMYLCASPTVGPGPNYGYTFGSGTRLTVV.

The V and J genes are TRBV18 and TRBJ1-5, with D possibly matching TRBD1 (5 bases). In germline, CDR1 is KGHSH, CDR2 LQKENI. The ends were cut back, 5 bases at V and 2 bases at J, with 10 bases in the middle. The CDR3 is 14 amino acids. The CDR3 nucleotides read TGTGCCAGCTCAGGACAAAGACGCAATCAGCCCCAGCATTTT. Residues: CASSGQRRNQPQHF.

V is TRBV6-5 and J is TRBJ2-7, with TRBD1 matching over 8 bases. The CDR3 contains 14 residues. The V gene end was trimmed by 5 bases and the J gene end by 5 bases; junction bases not matched to a gene: 8. CDR1 and CDR2 from the germline V gene are MNHEY and SVGAGI. The CDR3 DNA reads as TGTGCCAGCAGTCCCGGGACAGGTGAACACGAGCAGTACTTC. Its translation is CASSPGTGEHEQYF.

This chain links TRBV5-1 with TRBJ1-6, with 9 nucleotides matching TRBD1. Per the germline V gene, CDR1 is SGHRS and CDR2 is YFSETQ. The CDR3 contains 16 residues. J gave up 0 bases and V 3 bases, and 1 base lay outside the gene matches. The CDR3 DNA sequence: TGCGCCAGCAGCTGGGACAGGGCCTCCTATAATTCACCCCTCCACTTT. This gives the protein CASSWDRASYNSPLHF.

This sequence joins TRBV7-2 and TRBJ1-6, with D hard to call. The CDR3 consists of 13 residues. CDR1 and CDR2 (germline): SGHTA, FQGNSA. V lost 4 bases and J lost 8, with 9 bases in between. In nucleotides, the CDR3 is TGTGCCAGCAGCTCCAAGCTCGATTCACCCCTCCACTTT. As protein: CASSSKLDSPLHF. The variable domain in full, completed from reference TRBV7-2 and TRBJ1-6, reads GAGVSQSPSNKVTEKGKDVELRCDPISGHTALYWYRQSLGQGLEFLIYFQGNSAPDKSGLPSDRFSAERTGGSVSTLTIQRTQQEDSAVYLCASSSKLDSPLHFGNGTRLTVT.

The gene calls are TRBV15 and TRBJ2-1, with TRBD2 identical over 9 bases. This CDR3 contains 14 residues. Germline CDR1 is LNHNV and CDR2 is YYDKDF (reference sequence). The ends lost 8 bases at V and 6 bases at J; junction bases unmatched: 8. The CDR3 DNA reads as TGTGCCACCCTCCAGCGGGGGGTTGGCAATGAGCAGTTCTTC. Its translation is CATLQRGVGNEQFF.

This chain uses TRBV12-3 or TRBV12-4 with TRBJ2-1; D might be TRBD2 (5 bases). This CDR3 is 12 amino acids long. V was pared by 3 bases and J by 7 bases, with 7 bases between. CDR3 sequence reads: CASSFTGNEQFF. Here the CDR3 DNA reads TGTGCCAGCAGTTTTACGGGGAATGAGCAGTTCTTC.